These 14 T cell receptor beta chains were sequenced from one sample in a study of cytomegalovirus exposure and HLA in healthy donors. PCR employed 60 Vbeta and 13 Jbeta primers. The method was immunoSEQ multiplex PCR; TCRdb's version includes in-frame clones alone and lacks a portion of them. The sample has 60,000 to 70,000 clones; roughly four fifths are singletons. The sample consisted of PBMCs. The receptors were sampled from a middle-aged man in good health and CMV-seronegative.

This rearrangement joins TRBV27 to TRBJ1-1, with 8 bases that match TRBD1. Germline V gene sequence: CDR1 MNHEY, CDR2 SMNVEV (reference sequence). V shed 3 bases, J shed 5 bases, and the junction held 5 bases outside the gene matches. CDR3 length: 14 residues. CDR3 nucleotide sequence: TGTGCCAGCAGTTTTACAGGGGGATGGACTGAAGCTTTCTTT. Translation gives CASSFTGGWTEAFF.

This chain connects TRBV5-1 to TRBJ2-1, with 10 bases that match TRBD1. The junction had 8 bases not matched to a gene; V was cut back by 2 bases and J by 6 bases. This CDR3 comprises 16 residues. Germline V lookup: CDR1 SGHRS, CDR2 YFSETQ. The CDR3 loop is CASSFQPGTGANEQFF. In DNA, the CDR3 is TGCGCCAGCAGCTTCCAACCCGGGACAGGGGCCAATGAGCAGTTCTTC.

CDR3 coding DNA: TGCGCCAGCAGCCAAGAAAAGGCCACAGGGAGCTCCTACGAGCAGTACTTC. Protein: CASSQEKATGSSYEQYF. The chain employs TRBV4-1 and TRBJ2-7; a weak D match, TRBD1 (6 bases). The CDR3 has 17 amino acids. Germline-derived CDR1 and CDR2 are MGHRA and YSYEKL. V was cut by 0 bases and J by 0 bases, with 15 bases left in between.

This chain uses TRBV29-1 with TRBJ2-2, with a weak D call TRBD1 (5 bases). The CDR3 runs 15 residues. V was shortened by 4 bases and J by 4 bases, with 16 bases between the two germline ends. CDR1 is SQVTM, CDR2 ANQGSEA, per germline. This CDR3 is CSVGSRTQGTGELFF. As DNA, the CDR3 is TGCAGCGTTGGAAGCAGGACCCAGGGCACCGGGGAGCTGTTTTTT.

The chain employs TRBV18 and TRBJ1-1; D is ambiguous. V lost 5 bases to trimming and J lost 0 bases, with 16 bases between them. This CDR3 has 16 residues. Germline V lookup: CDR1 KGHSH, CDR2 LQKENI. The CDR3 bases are TGTGCCAGCTCAGACACTCTACTAGGCCTGAACACTGAAGCTTTCTTT. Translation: CASSDTLLGLNTEAFF.

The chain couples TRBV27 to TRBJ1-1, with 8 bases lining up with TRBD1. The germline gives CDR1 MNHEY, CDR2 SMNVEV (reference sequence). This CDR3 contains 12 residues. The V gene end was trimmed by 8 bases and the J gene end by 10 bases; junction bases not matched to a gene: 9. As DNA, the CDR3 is TGTGCCAGCGGTATTAACAGGGGGAGAGCTTTCTTT. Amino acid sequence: CASGINRGRAFF.

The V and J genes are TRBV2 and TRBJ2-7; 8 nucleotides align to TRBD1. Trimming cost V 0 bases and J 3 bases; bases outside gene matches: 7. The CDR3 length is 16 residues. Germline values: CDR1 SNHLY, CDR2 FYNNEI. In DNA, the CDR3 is TGTGCCAGCAGTGAAGCGCTCGCCGGACAGGGCTACGAGCAGTACTTC. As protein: CASSEALAGQGYEQYF.

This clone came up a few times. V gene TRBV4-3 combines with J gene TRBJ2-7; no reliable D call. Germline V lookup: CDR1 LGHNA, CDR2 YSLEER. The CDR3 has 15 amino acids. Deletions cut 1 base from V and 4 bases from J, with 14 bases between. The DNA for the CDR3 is TGCGCCAGCAGCCAAGGAGTACCCGAGAGGTACGAGCAGTACTTC. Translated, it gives CASSQGVPERYEQYF.

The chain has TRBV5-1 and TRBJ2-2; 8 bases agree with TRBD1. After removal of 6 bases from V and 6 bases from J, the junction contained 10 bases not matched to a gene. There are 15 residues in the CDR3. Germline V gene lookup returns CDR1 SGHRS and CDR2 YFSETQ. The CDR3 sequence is CASKAGGEIPGELFF. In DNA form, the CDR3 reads TGCGCCAGCAAGGCAGGGGGCGAAATCCCCGGGGAGCTGTTTTTT.

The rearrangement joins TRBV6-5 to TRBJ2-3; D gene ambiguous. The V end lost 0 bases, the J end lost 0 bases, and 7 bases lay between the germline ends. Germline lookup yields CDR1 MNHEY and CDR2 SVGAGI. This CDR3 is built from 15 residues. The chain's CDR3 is CASSYSVGSTDTQYF. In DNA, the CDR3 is TGTGCCAGCAGTTACTCGGTCGGGAGCACAGATACGCAGTATTTT.

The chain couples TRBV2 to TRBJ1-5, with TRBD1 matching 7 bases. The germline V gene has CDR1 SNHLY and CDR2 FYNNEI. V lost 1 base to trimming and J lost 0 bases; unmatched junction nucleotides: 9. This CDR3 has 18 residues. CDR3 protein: CASSEVGQAYYSNQPQHF. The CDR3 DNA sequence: TGTGCCAGCAGTGAAGTCGGACAGGCATATTATAGCAATCAGCCCCAGCATTTT.

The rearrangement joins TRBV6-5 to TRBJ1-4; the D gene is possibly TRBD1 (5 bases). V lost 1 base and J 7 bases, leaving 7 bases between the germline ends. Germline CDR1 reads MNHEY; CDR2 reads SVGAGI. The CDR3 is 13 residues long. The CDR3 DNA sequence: TGTGCCAGCAGTTACTGGCAGGGTGAAAAACTGTTTTTT. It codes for CASSYWQGEKLFF.

The CDR3 DNA follows: TGCGCCAGCAGCCAAGACGACAGGGTCTCTGGCTACACCTTC. It yields the protein CASSQDDRVSGYTF. The rearrangement uses TRBV4-1 and TRBJ1-2; TRBD1 agrees at 7 bases. Germline CDR1 reads MGHRA; CDR2 reads YSYEKL. V shed 0 bases, J shed 7 bases, and the junction held 5 bases outside the gene matches. This CDR3 spans 14 amino acids.

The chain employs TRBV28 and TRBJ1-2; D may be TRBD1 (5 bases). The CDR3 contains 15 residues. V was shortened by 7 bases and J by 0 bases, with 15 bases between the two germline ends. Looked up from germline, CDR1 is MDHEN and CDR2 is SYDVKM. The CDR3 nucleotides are TGTGCCAGCAATAAAATCGACAGAACTAACTATGGCTACACCTTC. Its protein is CASNKIDRTNYGYTF.